Below, 13 T cell receptor beta chains from the same sample are listed, as sequenced in a study of T cell repertoires in cytomegalovirus infection (dated by TCRdb to the late 2010s). The sample's treatment or condition label, decoded: in vitro stimulation with specific CMV peptide epitopes to enrich CMV-specific T cells. The antigens for these receptors are not known. Sequencing was carried out with an Illumina HiSeq 1500. TCRdb reran the public reads through fastp at Q25 and MiXCR, keeping productive beta chains. Every CDR3 protein is listed once, alongside the most common genes and DNA of its rows. This sample lists some 920,000 distinct CDR3 sequences; roughly 30% were detected once. The ten largest make up roughly 13% of the sample. The sample here was cultured CD8+ T cells from PBMCs, taken from culture after CMV antigen stimulation. The source of these receptors is a human donor in good health (CMV status not recorded). Some clones in this sample may be carry-over from other donors' samples.

This clonotype came up a few times. This rearrangement joins TRBV10-3 to TRBJ2-3; D is unclear. The germline V gene encodes CDR1 ENHRY and CDR2 SYGVKD. This CDR3 is built from 15 residues. Trimming took off 4 bases at V and 0 bases at J, with 11 bases between the two ends. The CDR3 here is CAISGTDSSTDTQYF. CDR3 coding DNA: TGTGCCATCAGTGGCACAGATTCTAGCACAGATACGCAGTATTTT.

V is TRBV24-1 and J is TRBJ2-1; D not certain. Trimming took off 4 bases at V and 5 bases at J, with 17 bases between the two ends. CDR3 size: 16 residues. Germline CDR1 and CDR2: KGHDR and SFDVKD. DNA for the CDR3: TGTGCCACCAGTGAGTCACGCGCGTTGAGAGACAATGAGCAGTTCTTC. It encodes CATSESRALRDNEQFF.

The chain is built from TRBV19 and TRBJ2-1; tentatively, D is TRBD2 (7 bases). CDR1 is LNHDA, CDR2 SQIVND, per germline (reference sequence). This CDR3 spans 13 amino acids. Trimming took 1 base from V and 9 from J, leaving 10 bases between them. The CDR3: CASSIVAGAEQFF. The CDR3 DNA is TGTGCCAGTAGTATAGTTGCGGGGGCTGAGCAGTTCTTC. The full variable domain, its missing parts supplied by reference TRBV19 and TRBJ2-1, is DGGITQSPKYLFRKEGQNVTLSCEQNLNHDAMYWYRQDPGQGLRLIYYSQIVNDFQKGDIAEGYSVSREKKESFPLTVTSAQKNPTAFYLCASSIVAGAEQFFGPGTRLTVL.

The chain joins TRBV27 to TRBJ2-5; TRBD2 matches at 12 bases. Trimming removed 5 bases from V and 5 bases from J; junction bases left unmatched: 6. CDR3 length: 15 residues. Germline values: CDR1 MNHEY, CDR2 SMNVEV (reference sequence). This CDR3 reads CASSPLAGGLETQYF. CDR3 in DNA: TGTGCCAGCAGTCCTCTAGCGGGGGGGCTGGAGACCCAGTACTTC.

Points on this clonotype: One junction end does not reproduce the germline sequence, and a read error may be involved. The chain is built from TRBV27 and TRBJ2-2; TRBD2 is a possible D gene (5 bases). CDR1 and CDR2 (germline): MNHEY, SMNVEV (reference sequence). The CDR3 is 16 amino acids. CDR3 protein: CANSPERVAVTGELFF. The CDR3 DNA reads as TGTGCCAACAGTCCCGAGAGGGTGGCGGTCACCGGGGAGCTGTTTTTT.

The chain couples TRBV6-6 to TRBJ2-7; D call uncertain. Germline values: CDR1 MNHNY, CDR2 SVGAGI (reference sequence). This CDR3 spans 11 amino acids. CDR3 sequence (DNA): TGTGCCAGCGGTTACTCCTACGAGCAGTACGTC. Amino acid sequence: CASGYSYEQYV.

The chain links TRBV12-3 or TRBV12-4 to TRBJ2-1; 12 bases are shared with TRBD2. The CDR3 has 19 residues. Losses at the gene ends were 3 bases for V and 0 bases for J; bases not matched to a gene: 9. CDR3 bases: TGTGCCAGCAGTTTCTTGGGACTAGCGGGTCTAAGCTCCTACAATGAGCAGTTCTTC. It is translated as CASSFLGLAGLSSYNEQFF.

The rearrangement uses TRBV20-1 and TRBJ2-4, with unresolved D. The CDR3 covers 14 residues. Germline-derived CDR1 and CDR2 are DFQATT and SNEGSKA (reference sequence). Trimming left V 1 base short and J 0 bases short, with 7 bases between. The CDR3 spells CSARGPLAKNIQYF. As DNA, the CDR3 is TGCAGTGCTAGAGGCCCCCTAGCCAAAAACATTCAGTACTTC.

This chain links TRBV19 with TRBJ1-1; TRBD1 matches 7 bases. This CDR3 spans 14 amino acids. Germline V gene lookup returns CDR1 LNHDA and CDR2 SQIVND (reference sequence). The J segment lost 1 base and the V segment lost 4 bases, leaving 3 bases of the junction unmatched. CDR3 residues: CASSTGQPNTEAFF. Written as DNA, the CDR3 is TGTGCCAGTAGTACGGGACAGCCGAACACTGAAGCTTTCTTT.

This clonotype has just a few counts. V is TRBV7-8 and J is TRBJ2-2, with TRBD2 matching 8 bases. After removal of 3 bases from V and 1 base from J, the junction contained 7 bases not matched to a gene. The CDR3 contains 17 residues. Per germline, CDR1 SGHVS and CDR2 FQNEAQ. In nucleotides, the CDR3 is TGTGCCAGCAGCTTTAGTGCGGGGGGATTGAACACCGGGGAGCTGTTTTTT. Translated: CASSFSAGGLNTGELFF.

This chain links TRBV7-8 with TRBJ2-1; 8 bases are a match to TRBD2. Germline CDR1 is SGHVS and CDR2 is FQNEAQ. The junction had 10 bases not matched to a gene; V was cut back by 5 bases and J by 7 bases. The CDR3 contains 15 residues. As DNA, the CDR3 is TGTGCCAGCAGCCTCTGGCGGGGGGCCGGGAATGAGCAGTTCTTC. It specifies CASSLWRGAGNEQFF. Together with reference TRBV7-8 and TRBJ2-1, the CDR3 gives the full variable domain: GAGVSQSPRYKVAKRGQDVALRCDPISGHVSLFWYQQALGQGPEFLTYFQNEAQLDKSGLPSDRFFAERPEGSVSTLKIQRTQQEDSAVYLCASSLWRGAGNEQFFGPGTRLTVL.

This clonotype was seen repeatedly, ten times or more. The junction and the germline gene differ at one end; a read error may be behind it. CDR3 amino acids: CVGQGPFLWQPQHF. The CDR3 DNA reads as TGCGTAGGACAGGGCCCCTTCCTTTGGCAGCCCCAGCATTTT. V and J are TRBV27 and TRBJ1-5, with TRBD1 identical over 8 bases. From germline, CDR1 is MNHEY and CDR2 SMNVEV (reference sequence). CDR3 size: 14 residues.

The table lists this clonotype with a few counts. This rearrangement joins TRBV9 to TRBJ1-2, with D possibly TRBD1 on 6 matching bases. Trimming stripped 4 bases from V and 0 bases from J, with 13 bases between. Germline CDR1 SGDLS, CDR2 YYNGEE. The CDR3 contains 15 residues. The CDR3 bases are TGTGCCAGCAGCCTCCGGGACACTGCTAACTATGGCTACACCTTC. Amino acid sequence: CASSLRDTANYGYTF.